This T cell receptor beta chain was obtained from a study of control samples from healthy donors and cancer patients. V was cut by 7 bases and J by 1 base, with 11 bases left in between. CDR3 length equals 14 residues. The germline V gene has CDR1 LNHDA and CDR2 SQIVND (reference sequence). Method: immunoSEQ multiplex PCR; TCRdb's copy keeps in-frame clones and lacks some. The sample contains around 90,000 clones, more than 75% of which appear only once. This chain connects TRBV19 to TRBJ1-5; no clear D. The sample was blood. This clonotype was sampled from a woman aged 40 to 49 in good health. The CDR3 DNA follows: TGTGCCAGTACCGGATTATTGAGCAATCAGCCCCAGCATTTT. It yields the protein CASTGLLSNQPQHF.